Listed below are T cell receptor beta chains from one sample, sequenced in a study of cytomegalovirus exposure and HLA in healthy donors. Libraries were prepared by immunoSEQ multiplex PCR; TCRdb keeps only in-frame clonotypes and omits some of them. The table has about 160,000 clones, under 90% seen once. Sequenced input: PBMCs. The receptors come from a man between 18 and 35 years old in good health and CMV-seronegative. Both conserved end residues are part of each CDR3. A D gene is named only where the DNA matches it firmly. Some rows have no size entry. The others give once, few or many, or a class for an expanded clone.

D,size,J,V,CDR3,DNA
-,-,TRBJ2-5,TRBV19,CASSPRGQETQYF,TGTGCCAGTAGTCCGAGAGGGCAAGAGACCCAGTACTTC
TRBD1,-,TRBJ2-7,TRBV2,CATPGQGGYEQYF,TGTGCCACCCCGGGACAGGGGGGCTACGAGCAGTACTTC
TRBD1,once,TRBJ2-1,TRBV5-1,CASSLGPRTAGGHEQFF,TGCGCCAGCAGCTTGGGCCCCAGGACAGCAGGGGGTCATGAGCAGTTCTTC
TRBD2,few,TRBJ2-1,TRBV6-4,CASSDHASGGYNEQFF,TGTGCCAGCAGTGACCACGCTAGCGGGGGCTACAATGAGCAGTTCTTC
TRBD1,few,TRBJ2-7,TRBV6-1,CASSEGPGGRQQYF,TGTGCCAGCAGTGAAGGGCCAGGGGGCCGCCAGCAGTACTTC
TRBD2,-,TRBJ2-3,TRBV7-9,CSSSPSGLAPSTDTQYF,TGTTCCAGCAGCCCCAGTGGACTAGCACCTAGCACAGATACGCAGTATTTT
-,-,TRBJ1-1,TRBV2,CASIPGENTEAFF,TGTGCCAGCATCCCCGGGGAGAACACTGAAGCTTTCTTT
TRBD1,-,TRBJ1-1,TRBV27,CASSLTGDWNTEAFF,TGTGCCAGCAGTCTCACAGGGGACTGGAACACTGAAGCTTTCTTT
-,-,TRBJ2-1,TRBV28,CASSPYNEQFF,TGTGCCAGCAGTCCTTACAATGAGCAGTTCTTC
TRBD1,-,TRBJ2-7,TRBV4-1,CASSHRTGGGYEQYF,TGCGCCAGCAGCCATCGGACAGGGGGCGGCTACGAGCAGTACTTC
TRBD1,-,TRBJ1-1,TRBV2,CASGGQGLNTEAFF,TGTGCCAGCGGGGGACAGGGGTTGAACACTGAAGCTTTCTTT
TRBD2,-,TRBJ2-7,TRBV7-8,CASSLGGGSYEQYF,TGTGCCAGCAGCTTAGGGGGGGGTTCCTACGAGCAGTACTTC
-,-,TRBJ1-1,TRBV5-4,CASNLGPQGSMNTEAFF,TGTGCCAGCAATTTAGGGCCCCAGGGATCGATGAACACTGAAGCTTTCTTT
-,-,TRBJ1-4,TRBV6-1,CASSDEKGTNEKLFF,TGTGCCAGCAGCGATGAGAAGGGGACTAATGAAAAACTGTTTTTT
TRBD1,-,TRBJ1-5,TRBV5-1,CASSLGQGGFQPQHF,TGCGCCAGCAGCTTGGGACAGGGGGGATTTCAGCCCCAGCATTTT
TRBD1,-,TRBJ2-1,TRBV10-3,CAITPRGPSSYNEQFF,TGTGCCATCACTCCTAGGGGGCCCAGCTCCTACAATGAGCAGTTCTTC
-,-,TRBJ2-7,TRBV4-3,CASSQWAGGDYEQYF,TGCGCCAGCAGCCAATGGGCAGGAGGTGACTACGAGCAGTACTTC
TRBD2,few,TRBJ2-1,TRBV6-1,CASSGGLALSYNEQFF,TGTGCCAGCAGTGGGGGACTAGCACTCTCCTACAATGAGCAGTTCTTC
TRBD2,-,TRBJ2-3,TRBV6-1,CASTMGEGWDTQYF,TGTGCCAGCACCATGGGGGAGGGGTGGGATACGCAGTATTTT
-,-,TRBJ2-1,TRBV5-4,CASSLESLSYEQFF,TGTGCCAGCAGCTTGGAAAGCCTGAGCTATGAGCAGTTCTTC
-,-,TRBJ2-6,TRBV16,CASSQGRSSGANVLTF,TGTGCCAGCAGCCAGGGTAGGAGCTCTGGGGCCAACGTCCTGACTTTC
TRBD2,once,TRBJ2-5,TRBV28,CASSLPTSGRETQYF,TGTGCCAGCAGTTTACCCACTAGCGGGAGAGAGACCCAGTACTTC
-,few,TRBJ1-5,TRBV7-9,CASSLDRKNSNQPQHF,TGTGCCAGCAGCTTAGACAGGAAAAATAGCAATCAGCCCCAGCATTTT
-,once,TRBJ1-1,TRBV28,CASSDTGLPAEAFF,TGTGCCAGCAGTGATACAGGTTTACCCGCTGAAGCTTTCTTT
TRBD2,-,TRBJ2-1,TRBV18,CASSPPGWREDNEQFF,TGTGCCAGCTCACCCCCGGGATGGCGGGAGGACAATGAGCAGTTCTTC
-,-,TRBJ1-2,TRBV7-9,CSSSLLYGYTF,TGTTCCAGCAGCTTACTTTATGGCTACACCTTC
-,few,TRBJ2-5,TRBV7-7,CASSTGRSGETQYF,TGTGCTAGCAGCACTGGCCGTTCGGGAGAGACCCAGTACTTC
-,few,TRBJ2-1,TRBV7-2,CASSLDLTGQFF,TGTGCCAGCAGCTTAGACCTCACGGGGCAGTTCTTC
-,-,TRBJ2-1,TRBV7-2,CASITGIGGFF,TGTGCCAGCATCACCGGGATTGGAGGGTTCTTC
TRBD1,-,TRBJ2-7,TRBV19,CASSKAGGYEQYF,TGTGCCAGTAGTAAGGCAGGGGGCTACGAGCAGTACTTC
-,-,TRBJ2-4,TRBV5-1,CASSAAAGGTKNIQYF,TGCGCCAGCAGCGCGGCCGCCGGCGGAACCAAAAACATTCAGTACTTC
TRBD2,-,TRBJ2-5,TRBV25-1,CASSDPAGAETQYF,TGTGCCAGCAGTGACCCAGCGGGAGCTGAGACCCAGTACTTC
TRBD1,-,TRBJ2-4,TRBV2,CASSRRDSGNIQYF,TGTGCCAGCAGTCGCCGGGACAGCGGAAACATTCAGTACTTC
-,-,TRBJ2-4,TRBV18,CASSLQGSENIQYF,TGTGCCAGCTCACTCCAGGGATCGGAAAACATTCAGTACTTC
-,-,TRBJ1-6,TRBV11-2,CASSLGQTLNSPLHF,TGTGCCAGCAGCTTAGGACAGACCCTTAATTCACCCCTCCACTTT
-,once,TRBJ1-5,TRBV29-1,CSATDSAEANQPQHF,TGCAGCGCCACGGACTCAGCTGAGGCCAATCAGCCCCAGCATTTT
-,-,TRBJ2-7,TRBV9,CASSRWGEDYEQYF,TGTGCCAGCAGCAGATGGGGGGAGGACTACGAGCAGTACTTC
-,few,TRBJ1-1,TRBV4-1,CASSPGPGRAFF,TGCGCCAGCAGCCCCGGGCCCGGGAGGGCTTTCTTT
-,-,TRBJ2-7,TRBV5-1,CASSSLDSDEQYF,TGCGCCAGCAGCTCCCTCGACAGCGACGAGCAGTACTTC
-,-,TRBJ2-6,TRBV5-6,CASSLVSLSGANVLTF,TGTGCCAGCAGCTTGGTTTCCCTCTCTGGGGCCAACGTCCTGACTTTC
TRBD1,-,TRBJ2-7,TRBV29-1,CSVEDGQGARKQYF,TGCAGCGTTGAAGATGGACAGGGGGCTCGCAAGCAGTACTTC
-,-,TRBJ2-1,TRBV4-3,CASSQGPYNEQFF,TGCGCCAGCAGCCAAGGGCCCTACAATGAGCAGTTCTTC
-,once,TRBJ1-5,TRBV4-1,CASSPGANKPQHF,TGCGCCAGCAGCCCGGGAGCTAACAAGCCCCAGCATTTT
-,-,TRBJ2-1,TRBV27,CASSLSTDNEQFF,TGTGCCAGCAGTTTATCCACAGACAATGAGCAGTTCTTC
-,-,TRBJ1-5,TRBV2,CASSAEGRDQPQHF,TGTGCCAGCAGTGCGGAGGGGAGGGATCAGCCCCAGCATTTT
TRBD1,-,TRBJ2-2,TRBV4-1,CASSPGTENTGELFF,TGCGCCAGCAGCCCAGGGACAGAGAACACCGGGGAGCTGTTTTTT
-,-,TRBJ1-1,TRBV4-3,CASSQDTRVTEAFF,TGCGCCAGCAGCCAAGATACGAGGGTCACTGAAGCTTTCTTT
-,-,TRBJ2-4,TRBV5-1,CASSPSTGKNIQYF,TGCGCCAGCAGCCCCTCGACAGGCAAAAACATTCAGTACTTC
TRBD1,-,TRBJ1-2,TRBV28,CASSRTGDGYTF,TGTGCCAGCAGCCGGACAGGGGATGGCTACACCTTC
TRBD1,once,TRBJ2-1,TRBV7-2,CASSPDRLGNEQFF,TGTGCCAGCAGCCCGGACAGGTTGGGCAATGAGCAGTTCTTC
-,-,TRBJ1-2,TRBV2,CASSVRDYGYTF,TGTGCCAGCAGTGTGAGAGACTATGGCTACACCTTC
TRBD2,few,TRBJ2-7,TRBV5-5,CASSFYPRLAGESSYEQYF,TGTGCCAGCAGCTTCTACCCCCGACTAGCGGGGGAGAGCTCCTACGAGCAGTACTTC
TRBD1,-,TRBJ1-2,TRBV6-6,CASSYPQGADGYTF,TGTGCCAGCAGTTATCCCCAGGGGGCTGATGGCTACACCTTC
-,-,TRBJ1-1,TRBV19,CASSATLLTANTEAFF,TGTGCCAGTAGTGCAACCCTCCTCACAGCGAACACTGAAGCTTTCTTT
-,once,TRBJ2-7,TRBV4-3,CASSQETGWSYEQYF,TGCGCCAGCAGCCAAGAAACAGGGTGGTCCTACGAGCAGTACTTC